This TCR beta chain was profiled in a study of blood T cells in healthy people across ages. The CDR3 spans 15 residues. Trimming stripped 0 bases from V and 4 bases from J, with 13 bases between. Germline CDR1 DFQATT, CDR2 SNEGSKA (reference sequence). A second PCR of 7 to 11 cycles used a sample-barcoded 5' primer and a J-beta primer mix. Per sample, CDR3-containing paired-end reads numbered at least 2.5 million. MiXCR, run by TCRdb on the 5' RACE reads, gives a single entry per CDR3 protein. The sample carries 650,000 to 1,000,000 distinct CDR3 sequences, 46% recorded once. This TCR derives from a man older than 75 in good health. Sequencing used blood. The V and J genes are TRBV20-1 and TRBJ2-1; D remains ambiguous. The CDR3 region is CSARDTNTLYNEQFF. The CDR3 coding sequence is TGCAGTGCTAGAGATACGAACACACTTTACAATGAGCAGTTCTTC.